Below are 3 T cell receptor beta chains sequenced from a single sample in a study of blood T cell repertoires in COVID-19. TCRdb's copy holds only in-frame clones and misses some; the assay was immunoSEQ multiplex PCR. Of around 150,000 clones listed, 84% are singletons. Material for sequencing was peripheral blood. These receptors came from a man between 65 and 80 years old with acute or convalescent COVID-19.

The chain is built from TRBV30 and TRBJ2-2; 7 positions match TRBD1. Germline CDR1 is GTSNPN and CDR2 is SVGIG (reference sequence). CDR3 length: 16 residues. Trimming cost V 3 bases and J 2 bases; bases outside gene matches: 9. CDR3 loop: CAWRPYRGINTGELFF. In DNA form, the CDR3 reads TGTGCCTGGAGGCCCTACAGGGGAATTAACACCGGGGAGCTGTTTTTT. Using reference TRBV30 and TRBJ2-2 for the parts outside the CDR3, the full variable domain is SQTIHQWPATLVQPVGSPLSLECTVEGTSNPNLYWYRQAAGRGLQLLFYSVGIGQISSEVPQNLSASRPQDRQFILSSKKLLLSDSGFYLCAWRPYRGINTGELFFGEGSRLTVL.

This chain uses TRBV28 with TRBJ2-7, with 7 bases fitting TRBD1. V shed 3 bases, J shed 0 bases, and the junction held 5 bases outside the gene matches. Germline-derived CDR1 and CDR2 are MDHEN and SYDVKM. The CDR3 is 15 amino acids. The CDR3 loop reads CASSLDRFASYEQYF. CDR3 nucleotide sequence: TGTGCCAGCAGTTTGGACAGGTTCGCCTCCTACGAGCAGTACTTC. The full variable domain, completed using reference TRBV28 and TRBJ2-7, is DVKVTQSSRYLVKRTGEKVFLECVQDMDHENMFWYRQDPGLGLRLIYFSYDVKMKEKGDIPEGYSVSREKKERFSLILESASTNQTSMYLCASSLDRFASYEQYFGPGTRLTVT.

This clone was seen a few times. The chain has TRBV18 and TRBJ1-2, with D tentatively TRBD1 (6 bases). Germline CDR1 reads KGHSH; CDR2 reads LQKENI. V lost 1 base and J 8 bases, leaving 11 bases between the germline ends. CDR3 length: 13 residues. The DNA for the CDR3 is TGTGCCAGCTCACCACGGGGGCTCGAGGGCTACACCTTC. This codes for CASSPRGLEGYTF.